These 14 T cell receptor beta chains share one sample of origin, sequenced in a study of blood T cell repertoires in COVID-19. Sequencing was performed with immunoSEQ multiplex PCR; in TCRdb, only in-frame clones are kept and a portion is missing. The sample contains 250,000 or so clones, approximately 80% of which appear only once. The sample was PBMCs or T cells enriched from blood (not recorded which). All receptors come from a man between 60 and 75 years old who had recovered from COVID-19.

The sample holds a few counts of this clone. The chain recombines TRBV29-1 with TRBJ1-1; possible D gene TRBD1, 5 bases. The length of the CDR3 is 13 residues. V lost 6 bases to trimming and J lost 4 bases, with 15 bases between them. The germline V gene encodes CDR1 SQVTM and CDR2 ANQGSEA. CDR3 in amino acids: CSVGRGEATEAFF. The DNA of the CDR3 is TGCAGCGTGGGGCGAGGGGAGGCCACTGAAGCTTTCTTT.

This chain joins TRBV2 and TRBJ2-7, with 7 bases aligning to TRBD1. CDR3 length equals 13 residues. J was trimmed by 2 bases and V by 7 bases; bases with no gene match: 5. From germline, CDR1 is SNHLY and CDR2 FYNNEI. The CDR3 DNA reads TGTGCCAGCAATTGGGACAGTACCTACGAGCAGTACTTC. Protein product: CASNWDSTYEQYF.

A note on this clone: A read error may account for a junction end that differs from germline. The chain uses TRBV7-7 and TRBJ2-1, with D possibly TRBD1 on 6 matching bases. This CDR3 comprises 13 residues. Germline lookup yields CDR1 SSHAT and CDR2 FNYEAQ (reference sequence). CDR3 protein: CASSNLRGYEQFF. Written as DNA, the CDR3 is TGTGCTAGCAGCAATCTCAGGGGTTATGAGCAGTTCTTC.

CDR3 region: CASSQGTGAQHF. CDR3 in DNA: TGTGCCAGCAGTCAGGGGACAGGGGCTCAGCATTTT. This chain connects TRBV12-3 or TRBV12-4 to TRBJ1-5; 10 positions agree with TRBD1. V was pared by 5 bases and J by 13 bases, with 5 bases of the junction left unmatched. The CDR3 runs to 12 residues.

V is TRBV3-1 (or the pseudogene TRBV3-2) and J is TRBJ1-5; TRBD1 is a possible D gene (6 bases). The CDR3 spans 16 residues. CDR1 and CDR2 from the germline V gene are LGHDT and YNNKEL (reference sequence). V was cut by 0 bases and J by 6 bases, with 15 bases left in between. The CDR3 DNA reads TGTGCCAGCAGCCAAGATCCGGGGGGCGCGGGTCAGCCCCAGCATTTT. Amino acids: CASSQDPGGAGQPQHF.

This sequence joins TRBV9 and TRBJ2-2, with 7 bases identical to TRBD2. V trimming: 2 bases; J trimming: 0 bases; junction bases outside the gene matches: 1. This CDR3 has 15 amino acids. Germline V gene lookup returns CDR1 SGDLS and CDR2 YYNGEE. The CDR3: CASSVGLPNTGELFF. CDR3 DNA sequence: TGTGCCAGCAGCGTGGGACTACCGAACACCGGGGAGCTGTTTTTT.

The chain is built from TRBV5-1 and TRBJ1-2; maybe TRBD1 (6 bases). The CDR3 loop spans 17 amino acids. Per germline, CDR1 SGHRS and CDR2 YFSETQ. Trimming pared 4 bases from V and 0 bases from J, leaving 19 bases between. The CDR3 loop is CASSRIQGTRTNYGYTF. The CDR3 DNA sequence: TGCGCCAGCAGCAGAATACAAGGGACACGCACTAACTATGGCTACACCTTC.

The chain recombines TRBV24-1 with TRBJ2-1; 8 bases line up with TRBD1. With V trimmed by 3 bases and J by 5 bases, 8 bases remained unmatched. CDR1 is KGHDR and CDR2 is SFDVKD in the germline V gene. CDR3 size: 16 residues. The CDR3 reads CATSDNDRGVNNEQFF. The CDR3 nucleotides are TGTGCCACCAGTGATAACGACAGGGGAGTTAACAATGAGCAGTTCTTC.

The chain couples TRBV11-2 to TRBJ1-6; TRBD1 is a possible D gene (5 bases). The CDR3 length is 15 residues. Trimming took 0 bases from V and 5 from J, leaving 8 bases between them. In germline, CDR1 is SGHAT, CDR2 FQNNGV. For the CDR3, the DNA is TGTGCCAGCAGCTTAGAGACAGTCAATAATTCACCCCTCCACTTT. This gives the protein CASSLETVNNSPLHF.

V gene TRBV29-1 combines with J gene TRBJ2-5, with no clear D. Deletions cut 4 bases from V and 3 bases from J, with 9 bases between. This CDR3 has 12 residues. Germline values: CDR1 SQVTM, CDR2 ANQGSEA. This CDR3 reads CSVVVGEETQYF. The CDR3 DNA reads TGCAGCGTTGTGGTCGGAGAAGAGACCCAGTACTTC.

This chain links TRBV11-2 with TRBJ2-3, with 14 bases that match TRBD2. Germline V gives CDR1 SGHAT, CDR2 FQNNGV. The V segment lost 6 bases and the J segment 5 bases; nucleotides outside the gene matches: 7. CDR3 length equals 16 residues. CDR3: CASSWGLAGVGDTQYF. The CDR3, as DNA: TGTGCCAGCAGTTGGGGACTAGCGGGGGTGGGAGATACGCAGTATTTT.

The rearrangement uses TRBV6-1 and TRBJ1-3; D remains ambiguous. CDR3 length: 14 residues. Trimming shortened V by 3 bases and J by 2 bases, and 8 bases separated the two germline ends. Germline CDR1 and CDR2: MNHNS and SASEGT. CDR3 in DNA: TGTGCCAGCAGTGACGGCGAGGCTGGAAACACCATATATTTT. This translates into CASSDGEAGNTIYF.

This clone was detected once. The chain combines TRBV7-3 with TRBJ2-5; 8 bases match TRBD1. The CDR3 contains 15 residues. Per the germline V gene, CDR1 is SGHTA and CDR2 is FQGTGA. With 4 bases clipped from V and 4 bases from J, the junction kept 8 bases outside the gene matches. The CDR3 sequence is CASSSPGQGGETQYF. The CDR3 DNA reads TGTGCCAGCAGCTCCCCCGGACAGGGAGGAGAGACCCAGTACTTC.

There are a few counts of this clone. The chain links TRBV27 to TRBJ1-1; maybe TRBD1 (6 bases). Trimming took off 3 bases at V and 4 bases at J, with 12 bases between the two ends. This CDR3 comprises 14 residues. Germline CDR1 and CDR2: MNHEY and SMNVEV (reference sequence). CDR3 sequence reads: CASSFGGRGTEAFF. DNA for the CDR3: TGTGCCAGCAGTTTCGGGGGGCGAGGCACTGAAGCTTTCTTT.